This T cell receptor beta chain was observed in a study of cytomegalovirus exposure and HLA in healthy donors. The study ran its PCR with 60 Vbeta and 13 Jbeta primers. Clones were read by immunoSEQ multiplex PCR, and TCRdb kept only the in-frame ones, dropping some. The sample yields 100,000 to 150,000 clones, 80% seen once. Whole-study results and caveats: Later findings reportedly placed an Asian-associated ancestry cluster below the approximately 670-donor mean for N-insertions. Common viral pathogens seemed, in a later analysis, to connect with several of the most significant clusters.

This clone was observed a few times. As yet, its antigen is unknown. CDR3 length: 12 amino acids. Trimming took off 6 bases at V and 4 bases at J, with 10 bases between the two ends. CDR1 and CDR2 (germline): MNHNS, SASEGT. The rearrangement uses TRBV6-1 and TRBJ2-7; D is undetermined. The sequencing sample was made of PBMCs. The TCR was taken from a female donor in good health and CMV-seronegative. The CDR3 nucleotides are TGTGCCAGCAGGGAGACCTCATACGAGCAGTACTTC. It encodes CASRETSYEQYF.